The 2 T cell receptor beta chains below all came from one sample that was sequenced in a study of shared clonotypes between healthy human individuals. Method: immunoSEQ multiplex PCR; TCRdb's copy keeps in-frame clones and lacks some. The data hold 170,000 or so clones, with approximately 61% observed a single time. Sequenced material: memory CD4+ T cells sorted from blood. Stated subset: CD45RA-negative fraction. All receptors derive from a man aged 30-40 years in good health.

The chain has TRBV5-1 and TRBJ2-1; 10 nucleotides line up with TRBD2. Germline V gives CDR1 SGHRS, CDR2 YFSETQ. Trimming removed 0 bases from V and 8 bases from J; junction bases left unmatched: 5. This CDR3 is 15 amino acids long. CDR3 residues: CASSLGVAGGYEQFF. For the CDR3, the DNA is TGCGCCAGCAGCTTGGGGGTAGCGGGAGGTTATGAGCAGTTCTTC.

This clone was seen only a few times. V is TRBV28 and J is TRBJ1-1; 9 bases match TRBD1. Losses at the gene ends were 4 bases for V and 7 bases for J; bases not matched to a gene: 16. This CDR3 has 17 amino acids. CDR1 is MDHEN, CDR2 SYDVKM, per germline. CDR3 protein: CASSSPTGGRGRFEAFF. In nucleotides, the CDR3 is TGTGCCAGCAGTTCTCCCACAGGGGGCCGTGGCAGGTTTGAAGCTTTCTTT.